Only one count was recorded for the clone carrying this TCR beta chain. Naive CD8 isolation took CD45RO-negative cells positively selected for CCR7 and excluded terminally differentiated effector memory CD45RA+ cells. All of the donors resided in Nashville, Tennessee, and each was a Caucasian adult. The method was immunoSEQ multiplex PCR; TCRdb's version includes in-frame clones alone and lacks a portion of them. Among approximately 1.9 million clones listed, around 93% were seen once. The sample belongs to a study of shared clonotypes between healthy human individuals. Sequencing input: naive CD8+ T cells from PBMCs. The sequence came from a man aged 18 to 30 in good health. Some clones in this sample may be carry-over from other donors' samples.

The CDR3 DNA reads TGCGCCAGCCAGCGTCAGGGGGCGTCATCCCAAGAGACCCAGTACTTC. Translating gives CASQRQGASSQETQYF. This sequence joins TRBV5-1 and TRBJ2-5; 8 nucleotides line up with TRBD1. The germline CDR1 and CDR2 sequences are SGHRS and YFSETQ. The ends lost 7 bases at V and 1 base at J; junction bases unmatched: 12. The CDR3 covers 16 residues.